One sample yielded the 27 T cell receptor beta chains listed below, sequenced in a study of blood T cells in healthy people across ages. Together with a sample-barcoded 5' primer, a J-beta primer mix was included in a second PCR lasting 7 to 11 cycles. MiXCR, applied by TCRdb to the 5' RACE reads, yields one record per CDR3 protein. The sample records more than 650,000 distinct CDR3 sequences, roughly 24% being singletons. The data also belong to a second study, concerning T cells of mothers and their children.

The sequenced sample consisted of blood. Receptor source: a boy aged 5-17 years in good health.

This clonotype has more than one count but fewer than ten. J is TRBJ2-5 and V is TRBV7-9; 9 bases agree with TRBD2. Losses at the gene ends were 4 bases for V and 2 bases for J; bases not matched to a gene: 11. Germline CDR1 SEHNR, CDR2 FQNEAQ (reference sequence). CDR3 length: 17 residues. DNA of the CDR3: TGTGCCAGCAGCTCCATCCTTCTGCGGGGGGGACAAGAGACCCAGTACTTC. Translated, it gives CASSSILLRGGQETQYF. Full variable domain (missing parts from reference TRBV7-9 and TRBJ2-5): DTGVSQNPRHKITKRGQNVTFRCDPISEHNRLYWYRQTLGQGPEFLTYFQNEAQLEKSRLLSDRFSAERPKGSFSTLEIQRTEQGDSAMYLCASSSILLRGGQETQYFGPGTRLLVL.

The J gene is TRBJ1-6, the V gene TRBV7-3; no reliable D call. The CDR3 runs 15 residues. Germline V gene data show CDR1 as SGHTA and CDR2 as FQGTGA. The germline V and J ends were trimmed by 2 bases and 0 bases, with 5 bases remaining between them. CDR3 protein: CASSLASSYNSPLHF. CDR3 DNA: TGTGCCAGCAGCTTAGCGAGCTCCTATAATTCACCCCTCCACTTT. Filled out from reference TRBV7-3 and TRBJ1-6, the complete variable domain reads GAGVSQTPSNKVTEKGKYVELRCDPISGHTALYWYRQSLGQGPEFLIYFQGTGAADDSGLPNDRFFAVRPEGSVSTLKIQRTERGDSAVYLCASSLASSYNSPLHFGNGTRLTVT.

The chain employs TRBV29-1 and TRBJ2-6; unclear D gene. Germline values: CDR1 SQVTM, CDR2 ANQGSEA. Trimming pared 0 bases from V and 0 bases from J, leaving 3 bases between. There are 14 residues in the CDR3. Written as DNA, the CDR3 is TGCAGCGTTGAAGAGGGCTCTGGGGCCAACGTCCTGACTTTC. Translated, it gives CSVEEGSGANVLTF. The full variable domain, in which reference TRBV29-1 and TRBJ2-6 provide the parts outside the CDR3, is SAVISQKPSRDICQRGTSLTIQCQVDSQVTMMFWYRQQPGQSLTLIATANQGSEATYESGFVIDKFPISRPNLTFSTLTVSNMSPEDSSIYLCSVEEGSGANVLTFGAGSRLTVL.

This rearrangement joins TRBV5-6 to TRBJ2-5, with D hard to call. Per germline, CDR1 SGHDT and CDR2 YYEEEE. CDR3 length: 13 amino acids. V was shortened by 1 base and J by 0 bases, with 4 bases between the two germline ends. CDR3 loop: CASSLYNQETQYF. The DNA of the CDR3 is TGTGCCAGCAGCTTGTATAACCAAGAGACCCAGTACTTC.

The table lists this clonotype with a few counts. The gene calls are TRBV2 and TRBJ1-5, with D perhaps TRBD1 (5 bases). Trimming removed 7 bases at V and 4 bases at J, with 17 bases between. The CDR3 runs to 15 residues. The germline gives CDR1 SNHLY, CDR2 FYNNEI. The CDR3 DNA sequence: TGTGCCAGCACCAAAATAGGCAGGGAGAATCAGCCCCAGCATTTT. It is translated as CASTKIGRENQPQHF.

In its sample, this clonotype was seen a few times. The V gene is TRBV4-1, the J gene TRBJ2-5; D call uncertain. V lost 4 bases to trimming and J lost 5 bases, with 17 bases between them. The CDR3 runs 15 residues. Germline V gene sequence: CDR1 MGHRA, CDR2 YSYEKL. CDR3 nucleotides: TGCGCCAGCAGCCGAATCCAGGCCTACGAGGAGACCCAGTACTTC. It translates to CASSRIQAYEETQYF.

This clonotype was seen a few times. The rearrangement joins TRBV28 to TRBJ1-1, with unresolved D. V was cut by 3 bases and J by 6 bases, with 8 bases left in between. Per the germline V gene, CDR1 is MDHEN and CDR2 is SYDVKM. The CDR3 is 12 residues long. The CDR3 nucleotides read TGTGCCAGCAGTTTTCGGGGTTCTGAAGCTTTCTTT. Its protein product is CASSFRGSEAFF.

The chain carries TRBV12-3 or TRBV12-4 and TRBJ2-7, with TRBD2 matching over 8 bases. The CDR3 is made up of 14 amino acids. V trimming: 6 bases; J trimming: 5 bases; junction bases outside the gene matches: 9. DNA for the CDR3: TGTGCCAGCAGCCCGCCCGGGGGGGTTGACGAGCAGTACTTC. This gives the protein CASSPPGGVDEQYF.

The rearrangement joins TRBV18 to TRBJ2-1, with D perhaps given as TRBD1 or TRBD2 (5 bases each). Per germline, CDR1 KGHSH and CDR2 LQKENI. V was trimmed by 2 bases and J by 6 bases, leaving 11 bases between them. The CDR3 covers 14 residues. In nucleotides, the CDR3 is TGTGCCAGCTCACCAGGGGGTCCCTTCAATGAGCAGTTCTTC. It specifies CASSPGGPFNEQFF.

This clonotype was seen more than once but under ten times. V is TRBV20-1 and J is TRBJ2-2, with D unresolved. Trimming took 5 bases from V and 5 from J, leaving 9 bases between them. CDR1 is DFQATT, CDR2 SNEGSKA, per germline (reference sequence). The CDR3 contains 12 residues. CDR3 protein: CSALDGTGELFF. The CDR3 nucleotides are TGCAGTGCTCTGGACGGAACCGGGGAGCTGTTTTTT.

V is TRBV5-1 and J is TRBJ2-5, with 7 bases lining up with TRBD2. The J call may be wrong; the DNA end is better matched by TRBJ2-7. This CDR3 has 14 residues. Germline V CDR1 and CDR2: SGHRS, YFSETQ. This chain's CDR3 is CASGPGTTSYEQYF. The CDR3, as DNA: TGCGCCAGCGGCCCCGGGACTACCTCCTACGAGCAGTACTTC.

This clonotype was counted a single time. A read error may produce the germline difference seen at one junction end. The gene calls are TRBV12-3 or TRBV12-4 and TRBJ2-5; 7 bases agree with TRBD1. The CDR3 runs 15 residues. The CDR3 DNA reads as TGTGCCAGCAGTTTAATCGGGGACAGAGGAGAGACCCAGTGCTTC. Its translation is CASSLIGDRGETQCF.

There are a few counts of this clonotype. This chain uses TRBV5-6 with TRBJ2-7; no firm D call. CDR3 size: 14 residues. Germline CDR1 and CDR2: SGHDT and YYEEEE. Trimming took 1 base from V and 0 from J, leaving 8 bases between them. The CDR3 is CASSLTPDSYEQYF. CDR3 nucleotides: TGTGCCAGCAGCTTGACTCCTGACTCCTACGAGCAGTACTTC.

The chain links TRBV6-5 to TRBJ2-5, with D perhaps matching TRBD1 or TRBD2 (6 bases each). This CDR3 contains 15 residues. The germline gives CDR1 MNHEY, CDR2 SVGAGI. The ends were cut back, 4 bases at V and 1 base at J, with 13 bases in the middle. In nucleotides, the CDR3 is TGTGCCAGCAGTTCCAGCTGGGGGGCCCAAGAGACCCAGTACTTC. It specifies CASSSSWGAQETQYF.

This chain uses TRBV10-2 with TRBJ2-4, with D perhaps TRBD1 (6 bases). V was cut by 0 bases and J by 8 bases, with 17 bases left in between. From germline, CDR1 is WSHSY and CDR2 SAAADI. This CDR3 has 16 amino acids. The CDR3 protein is CASSESGGASGDIQYF. CDR3 bases: TGCGCCAGCAGTGAGTCAGGGGGAGCTTCTGGGGACATTCAGTACTTC.

This clonotype was seen a few times. The rearrangement links TRBV7-9 to TRBJ1-1; no reliable D call. Trimming cost V 5 bases and J 0 bases, with 13 bases left between them. This CDR3 spans 15 amino acids. Germline V gene data show CDR1 as SEHNR and CDR2 as FQNEAQ (reference sequence). The CDR3 sequence: CASSDVLTMNTEAFF. DNA of the CDR3: TGTGCCAGCAGCGACGTCCTAACCATGAACACTGAAGCTTTCTTT.

This clonotype was found a few times. V usage is TRBV20-1 and J usage is TRBJ2-7; 7 positions agree with TRBD1. Germline loops: CDR1 DFQATT, CDR2 SNEGSKA (reference sequence). V was clipped by 5 bases and J by 0 bases; unmatched bases: 7. There are 14 residues in the CDR3. For the CDR3, the DNA is TGCAGTGCTGAGGGGGCGGGCAGCTCCTACGAGCAGTACTTC. As protein: CSAEGAGSSYEQYF.

This rearrangement joins TRBV4-2 to TRBJ1-5, with 10 nucleotides matching TRBD1. This CDR3 comprises 14 residues. The germline V gene has CDR1 LGHNA and CDR2 YNFKEQ. Trimming at V came to 6 bases and at J to 9 bases, leaving 8 bases not matched to a gene. The chain's CDR3 is CASRSDRGLGPQHF. In DNA form, the CDR3 reads TGTGCCAGCAGGAGCGACAGGGGGCTCGGGCCCCAGCATTTT.

The gene calls are TRBV29-1 and TRBJ2-1; D might be TRBD1 or TRBD2, each matching 6 bases. Trimming stripped 7 bases from V and 0 bases from J, with 16 bases between. Germline-derived CDR1 and CDR2 are SQVTM and ANQGSEA. The CDR3 spans 15 residues. The CDR3 DNA is TGCAGCGCCCCTGAGGGGGGTATCTCCTACAATGAGCAGTTCTTC. It encodes CSAPEGGISYNEQFF.

The chain joins TRBV5-1 to TRBJ1-6, with D unresolved. The CDR3 sequence is 16 residues long. V was pared by 3 bases and J by 9 bases, with 19 bases between. Germline V gives CDR1 SGHRS, CDR2 YFSETQ. The CDR3 here is CASSSDSDSGISPLHF. CDR3 in DNA: TGCGCCAGCAGCTCGGATTCAGACTCCGGTATTTCACCCCTCCACTTT.

About this clonotype itself: Sequence at one end of the junction differs from germline and may be a read error. The CDR3 DNA reads as TGTGCCGGCAGCTTAGCGATGGGACTAGCGGGACCAGATACGCAGTATTTT. This codes for CAGSLAMGLAGPDTQYF. V and J are TRBV7-8 and TRBJ2-3; 13 bases are a match to TRBD2. CDR1 SGHVS and CDR2 FQNEAQ come from the germline V gene. CDR3 size: 17 residues.

V and J are TRBV3-1 and TRBJ1-2; D is unresolved. V lost 4 bases and J lost 2, with 8 bases in between. CDR1 LGHDT and CDR2 YNNKEL come from the germline V gene (reference sequence). The CDR3 has 13 amino acids. CDR3 nucleotides: TGTGCCAGCAGCCCTTCGATGAACTATGGCTACACCTTC. Translating gives CASSPSMNYGYTF. Filled out from reference TRBV3-1 and TRBJ1-2, the complete variable domain reads DTAVSQTPKYLVTQMGNDKSIKCEQNLGHDTMYWYKQDSKKFLKIMFSYNNKELIINETVPNRFSPKSPDKAHLNLHINSLELGDSAVYFCASSPSMNYGYTFGSGTRLTVV.

This clonotype has a handful of counts. The chain links TRBV12-3 or TRBV12-4 to TRBJ1-2; D is possibly TRBD1 (6 bases). V lost 5 bases, J lost 8 bases, and 15 bases lay in between. The CDR3 is 13 residues long. For the CDR3, the DNA is TGTGCCAGCAGTCGGAACAGGGATGGGGGCTACACCTTC. Translated: CASSRNRDGGYTF.

This clonotype came up a few times. The V gene is TRBV15, the J gene TRBJ1-4; D ambiguous. CDR3 length: 15 residues. Trimming removed 4 bases from V and 5 bases from J, with 14 bases in between. Germline V gives CDR1 LNHNV, CDR2 YYDKDF (reference sequence). The CDR3 DNA sequence: TGTGCCACCAGCACCCTCGGGTCCGGGAATGAAAAACTGTTTTTT. Protein: CATSTLGSGNEKLFF.

This clonotype was counted between two and nine times. The chain employs TRBV19 and TRBJ1-1, with 12 bases fitting TRBD1. Germline V gene lookup returns CDR1 LNHDA and CDR2 SQIVND (reference sequence). Trimming cost V 5 bases and J 5 bases; bases outside gene matches: 9. The CDR3 totals 16 residues. In nucleotides, the CDR3 is TGTGCCAGTAGTGCCCAGGGGACAGGGGGCTGGACTGAAGCTTTCTTT. Residues: CASSAQGTGGWTEAFF.

This clonotype was seen a few times. The chain carries TRBV11-2 and TRBJ2-4; TRBD1 aligns across 7 bases. This CDR3 has 17 amino acids. Germline loops: CDR1 SGHAT, CDR2 FQNNGV. The junction had 15 bases not matched to a gene; V was cut back by 8 bases and J by 2 bases. The CDR3 DNA follows: TGTGCCAGCGCCTCGGGACAGACCCATCTTTCCAAAAACATTCAGTACTTC. Its protein product is CASASGQTHLSKNIQYF. The whole variable domain, remainder taken from reference TRBV11-2 and TRBJ2-4, is EAGVAQSPRYKIIEKRQSVAFWCNPISGHATLYWYQQILGQGPKLLIQFQNNGVVDDSQLPKDRFSAERLKGVDSTLKIQPAKLEDSAVYLCASASGQTHLSKNIQYFGAGTRLSVL.

The chain uses TRBV28 and TRBJ1-2, with D tentatively TRBD1 (5 bases). CDR1 and CDR2 from the germline V gene are MDHEN and SYDVKM. With 6 bases removed from V and 6 bases from J, the gap between germline ends came to 8 bases. The CDR3 length is 11 residues. The CDR3 DNA sequence: TGTGCCAGCAGCGACAGTAATGGCTACACCTTC. As protein: CASSDSNGYTF.